The following is a T cell receptor (beta chain) sequence with its context. The data were taken from a study of OX40 agonist ivuxolimab in advanced cancers. J lost 3 bases, V lost 0 bases, and 11 bases had no gene match. Germline V lookup: CDR1 GTSNPN, CDR2 SVGIG (reference sequence). CDR3 length: 16 residues. This table comes from immunoSEQ multiplex PCR, and its TCRdb copy is limited to in-frame clones, with some not included. The data contain around 75,000 clones, roughly 89% of them seen just once; the ten biggest clones take up 2% to 3%. The clonotype originates from an adult with an advanced solid tumor such as melanoma, head and neck, liver or kidney cancer. The specimen was CD4+ or CD8+ T cells sorted from blood, collected in a trial of the OX40 agonist ivuxolimab. V is TRBV30 and J is TRBJ2-7; 7 bases agree with TRBD2. The CDR3 here is CAWSVAGGSLFYEQYF. In nucleotides, the CDR3 is TGTGCCTGGAGTGTGGCGGGCGGGAGCTTGTTCTACGAGCAGTACTTC.